These 6 T cell receptor beta chains were all obtained from the same sample, sequenced in a study of blood T cell repertoires in COVID-19. Some clones are missing from TCRdb's copy, which holds only in-frame ones; the method was immunoSEQ multiplex PCR. The sample consists of about 56,000 clones, 80% to 90% of them appearing once. The sequenced sample was peripheral blood. Every receptor here comes from a woman over 75 with acute or convalescent COVID-19.

CDR3: CASSQTGNNSPLHF. For the CDR3, the DNA is TGTGCCAGCAGCCAGACAGGAAATAATTCACCCCTCCACTTT. The chain is built from TRBV3-1 (or the pseudogene TRBV3-2) and TRBJ1-6, with a tentative D call TRBD1 (6 bases). V was clipped by 3 bases and J by 5 bases, with 8 bases between them. The CDR3 sequence is 14 residues long. CDR1 is LGHDT and CDR2 is YNNKEL in the germline V gene (reference sequence).

The chain has TRBV27 and TRBJ2-3; 9 bases agree with TRBD2. The CDR3 is 14 residues long. Trimming at V came to 6 bases and at J to 4 bases, leaving 5 bases not matched to a gene. The germline V gene has CDR1 MNHEY and CDR2 SMNVEV (reference sequence). CDR3 loop: CASRYSGGADTQYF. The CDR3 DNA reads TGTGCCAGCAGATATAGCGGGGGCGCAGATACGCAGTATTTT.

The V and J genes are TRBV7-9 and TRBJ2-1; perhaps TRBD2 as D (5 bases). From germline, CDR1 is SEHNR and CDR2 FQNEAQ (reference sequence). Trimming shortened V by 9 bases and J by 0 bases, and 12 bases separated the two germline ends. The CDR3 length is 14 residues. The CDR3 region has the DNA TGTGCCAGTGGACGGGAAAGCTCCTACAATGAGCAGTTCTTC. Translating it yields CASGRESSYNEQFF.

The chain uses TRBV28 and TRBJ1-4; D is ambiguous. V lost 6 bases, J lost 0 bases, and 8 bases lay in between. CDR1 is MDHEN, CDR2 SYDVKM, per germline. The CDR3 loop spans 14 amino acids. The CDR3 coding sequence is TGTGCCAGCAGCACCAGATCAACTAATGAAAAACTGTTTTTT. It is translated as CASSTRSTNEKLFF.

This chain joins TRBV9 and TRBJ1-2, with D perhaps matching TRBD1 (5 bases). The CDR3 has 16 amino acids. V lost 0 bases and J lost 2, with 14 bases in between. CDR1 is SGDLS and CDR2 is YYNGEE in the germline V gene. The CDR3 sequence: CASSVGAGGGNYGYTF. CDR3 sequence (DNA): TGTGCCAGCAGCGTAGGAGCTGGGGGAGGGAACTATGGCTACACCTTC.

The chain has TRBV6-5 and TRBJ1-4; the D gene is possibly TRBD1 (6 bases). The CDR3 consists of 14 residues. Germline CDR1 and CDR2: MNHEY and SVGAGI. Trimming removed 5 bases at V and 4 bases at J, with 11 bases between. CDR3 in DNA: TGTGCCAGCAGTAGAGGGGGAGTTAATGAAAAACTGTTTTTT. Translating it yields CASSRGGVNEKLFF.